The 14 T cell receptor beta chains listed next were all sequenced from one sample in a study of human T cells and chemical hapten exposure (dated by TCRdb to the early 2020s). The time point label, read with the paper, signifies: patch test 3, about 24 weeks after DPC sensitization. The sample's treatment or condition, from its label and the paper: therapeutic diphenylcyclopropenone sensitization with weekly scalp DPC. Library method: RACE. Instrument used: NextSeq 500. TCRdb trimmed public reads at Q25 via fastp, called clones via MiXCR and kept in-frame beta chains. Rows are combined by CDR3 protein, so each entry shows the most common genes and DNA. This sample holds 75,000 to 90,000 distinct CDR3 sequences; under 14% were observed only once. More than 3% of the sample is in the top ten clones. The specimen comprised whole blood, sampled in connection with sensitization to the hapten diphenylcyclopropenone (DPC). The receptors here all came from a woman in her fifties or sixties with alopecia areata. Some clones in this sample may be carry-over from other donors' samples.

The rearrangement links TRBV2 to TRBJ2-3, with TRBD1 identical over 9 bases. Trimming removed 11 bases from V and 2 bases from J; junction bases left unmatched: 5. CDR1 is SNHLY and CDR2 is FYNNEI in the germline V gene. CDR3 length: 13 residues. The CDR3 nucleotides read TGTGCCTCGGGACAGGGACTCACAGATACGCAGTATTTT. This translates into CASGQGLTDTQYF.

This clonotype appeared a few times. V gene TRBV3-1 combines with J gene TRBJ2-5; 8 nucleotides agree with TRBD1. V gave up 4 bases and J gave up 1 base; unmatched junction bases: 8. CDR3 length equals 16 residues. Germline CDR1 reads LGHDT; CDR2 reads YNNKEL (reference sequence). Here the CDR3 reads CASSRGTGVSQETQYF. CDR3 in DNA: TGTGCCAGCAGCCGCGGGACAGGAGTATCCCAAGAGACCCAGTACTTC.

This chain links TRBV6-1 with TRBJ1-1; 11 bases fit TRBD1. From germline, CDR1 is MNHNS and CDR2 SASEGT. The CDR3 has 16 amino acids. The trim removed 4 bases at V and 0 bases at J, leaving 4 bases unmatched. CDR3 nucleotides: TGTGCCAGCAGTGGGGGACAGGGGGTCTTGAACACTGAAGCTTTCTTT. Translating it yields CASSGGQGVLNTEAFF.

This clonotype appeared a few times. Since no conserved phenylalanine or tryptophan closes the CDR3, a read error is the likely cause. The DNA is omitted, as the CDR3 cannot be located on it reliably, and the CDR3 follows TCRdb's listing. This chain links TRBV7-2 with TRBJ2-7; the table's D call TRBD2 went unverified against the DNA. Germline-derived CDR1 and CDR2 are SGHTA and FQGNSA. The CDR3 spans 13 residues, counting both ends. This chain's CDR3 is CASSLARTYRALL.

This clonotype showed up just a few times. The chain employs TRBV10-2 and TRBJ1-6, with 11 bases fitting TRBD1. This CDR3 is 16 amino acids long. V lost 8 bases and J lost 0; bases outside the gene matches: 3. Looked up from germline, CDR1 is WSHSY and CDR2 is SAAADI. The CDR3 coding sequence is TGCGCCAGCCGGACAGGGGGCATCTCCTATAATTCACCCCTCCACTTT. It codes for CASRTGGISYNSPLHF.

The chain joins TRBV20-1 to TRBJ2-5; unclear D gene. There are 11 residues in the CDR3. Germline-derived CDR1 and CDR2 are DFQATT and SNEGSKA (reference sequence). V lost 4 bases, J lost 5 bases, and 8 bases lay in between. This CDR3 is CSANLGETQYF. The CDR3 DNA is TGCAGTGCTAATCTCGGGGAGACCCAGTACTTC.

This clonotype was picked up many times. The rearrangement links TRBV29-1 to TRBJ2-6; D ambiguous. From germline, CDR1 is SQVTM and CDR2 ANQGSEA. The V and J ends lost 6 bases and 3 bases respectively, with 12 bases between them. The CDR3 contains 14 residues. The CDR3 region has the DNA TGCAGCGTCCCTGCGTCAGTTGGGGCCAACGTCCTGACTTTC. Translating it yields CSVPASVGANVLTF.

This clonotype came up many times. The CDR3 DNA follows: TGTGCCAGCAGTTACTTGATGTACACTGAAGCTTTCTTT. Translating it yields CASSYLMYTEAFF. J is TRBJ1-1 and V is TRBV6-5; D is unresolved. The CDR3 sequence is 13 residues long. V lost 1 base, J lost 3 bases, and 6 bases lay in between. CDR1 is MNHEY and CDR2 is SVGAGI in the germline V gene.

This chain links TRBV29-1 with TRBJ2-1, with 7 bases aligning to TRBD2. The CDR3 extends over 13 amino acids. V trimming: 8 bases; J trimming: 9 bases; junction bases outside the gene matches: 13. Germline V gene lookup returns CDR1 SQVTM and CDR2 ANQGSEA. CDR3 in amino acids: CSSAWGGRSEQFF. The CDR3 DNA sequence: TGCAGCAGCGCCTGGGGGGGACGGAGTGAGCAGTTCTTC.

The V call is TRBV7-2, the J call TRBJ2-7; D ambiguous. Trimming stripped 6 bases from V and 4 bases from J, with 19 bases between. CDR3 size: 15 residues. Germline V gene sequence: CDR1 SGHTA, CDR2 FQGNSA. CDR3 nucleotide sequence: TGTGCCAGCAGTCCCACTAAAATTAAAGGATACGAGCAGTACTTC. Protein sequence: CASSPTKIKGYEQYF. The full variable domain, its missing parts supplied by reference TRBV7-2 and TRBJ2-7, is GAGVSQSPSNKVTEKGKDVELRCDPISGHTALYWYRQSLGQGLEFLIYFQGNSAPDKSGLPSDRFSAERTGGSVSTLTIQRTQQEDSAVYLCASSPTKIKGYEQYFGPGTRLTVT.

Many counts were recorded for this clonotype. The V call is TRBV7-6, the J call TRBJ1-1; D is perhaps TRBD1 (6 bases). Trimming took 5 bases from V and 1 from J, leaving 11 bases between them. From germline, CDR1 is SGHVS and CDR2 FNYEAQ. The CDR3 is made up of 14 amino acids. This CDR3 is CASSGYRANTEAFF. CDR3 coding DNA: TGTGCCAGCAGCGGGTACAGGGCGAACACTGAAGCTTTCTTT.

This clonotype was detected a few times. The chain is built from TRBV12-3 or TRBV12-4 and TRBJ2-2, with D hard to call. The V end was cut by 4 bases, the J end by 2 bases, with 8 bases between. CDR3 size: 14 residues. The CDR3 sequence is CASSSPDNTGELFF. In nucleotides, the CDR3 is TGTGCCAGCAGTTCCCCTGATAACACCGGGGAGCTGTTTTTT.

The chain joins TRBV5-1 to TRBJ1-2; D remains unclear. This CDR3 has 14 residues. With 5 bases removed from V and 2 bases from J, the gap between germline ends came to 13 bases. From germline, CDR1 is SGHRS and CDR2 YFSETQ. The CDR3 loop is CASRELGENYGYTF. DNA of the CDR3: TGCGCCAGCAGGGAACTAGGCGAGAACTATGGCTACACCTTC.

This clonotype was observed at least ten times. V gene TRBV7-8 combines with J gene TRBJ2-3, with 12 bases lining up with TRBD2. CDR1 is SGHVS and CDR2 is FQNEAQ in the germline V gene. Trimming cost V 4 bases and J 6 bases; bases outside gene matches: 5. The length of the CDR3 is 15 residues. CDR3 sequence (DNA): TGTGCCAGCAGCTCTACTAGCGGGGGGCGGGATACGCAGTATTTT. Its translation is CASSSTSGGRDTQYF.